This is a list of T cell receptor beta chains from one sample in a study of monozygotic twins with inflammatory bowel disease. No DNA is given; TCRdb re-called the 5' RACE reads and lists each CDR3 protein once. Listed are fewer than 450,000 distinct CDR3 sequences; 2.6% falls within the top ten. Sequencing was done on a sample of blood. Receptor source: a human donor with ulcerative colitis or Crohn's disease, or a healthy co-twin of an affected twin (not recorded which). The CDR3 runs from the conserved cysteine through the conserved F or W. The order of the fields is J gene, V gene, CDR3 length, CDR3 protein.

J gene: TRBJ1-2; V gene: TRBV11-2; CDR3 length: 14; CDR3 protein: CASSSSGRDYGYTF
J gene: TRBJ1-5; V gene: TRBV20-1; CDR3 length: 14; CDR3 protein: CSAMQGPSNQPQHF
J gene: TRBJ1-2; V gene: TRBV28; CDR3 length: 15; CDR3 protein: CASSPHSPRGHGYTF
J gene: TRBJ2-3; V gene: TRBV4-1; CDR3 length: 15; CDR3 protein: CASSELRGPADTQYF
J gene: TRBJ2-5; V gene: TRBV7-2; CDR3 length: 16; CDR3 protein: CASSLTGTVYQETQYF
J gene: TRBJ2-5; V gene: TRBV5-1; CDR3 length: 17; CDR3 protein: CASSLVFGISRQETQYF
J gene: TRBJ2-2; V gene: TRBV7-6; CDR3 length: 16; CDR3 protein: CASSHRGETNTGELFF
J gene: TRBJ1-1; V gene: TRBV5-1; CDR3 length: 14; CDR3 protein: CASSLEGGYTEAFF
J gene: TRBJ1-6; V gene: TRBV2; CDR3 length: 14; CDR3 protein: CASSVQGYNSPLHF
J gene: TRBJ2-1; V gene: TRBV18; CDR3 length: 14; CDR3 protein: CASSASGAYNEQFF
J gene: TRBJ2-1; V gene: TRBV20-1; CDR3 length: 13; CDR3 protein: CSAGRQVYNEQFF
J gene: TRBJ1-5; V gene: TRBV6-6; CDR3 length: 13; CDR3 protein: CASSYVENQPQHF
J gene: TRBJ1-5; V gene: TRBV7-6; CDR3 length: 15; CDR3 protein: CASSLSQGRLQPQHF
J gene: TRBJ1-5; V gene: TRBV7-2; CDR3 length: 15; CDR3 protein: CASSAADWGNQPQHF
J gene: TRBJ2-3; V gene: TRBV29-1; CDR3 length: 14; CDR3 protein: CSVMEGVGTDTQYF
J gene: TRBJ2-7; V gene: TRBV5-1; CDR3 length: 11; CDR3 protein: CASTGTYEQYF
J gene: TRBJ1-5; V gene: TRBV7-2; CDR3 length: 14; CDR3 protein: CASSLGVVNQPQHF
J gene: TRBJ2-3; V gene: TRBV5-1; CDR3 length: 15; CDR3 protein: CASSLGQGSTDTQYF
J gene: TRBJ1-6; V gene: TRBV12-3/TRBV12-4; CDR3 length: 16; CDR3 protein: CASSLGSPSYNSPLHF
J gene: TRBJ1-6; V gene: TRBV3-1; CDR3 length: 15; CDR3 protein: CASSPRYPGNSPLHF
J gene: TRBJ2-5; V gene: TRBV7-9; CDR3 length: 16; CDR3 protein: CASSRRPGQMGETQYF
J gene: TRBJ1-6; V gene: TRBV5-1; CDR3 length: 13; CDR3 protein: CASSLVPDSPLHF
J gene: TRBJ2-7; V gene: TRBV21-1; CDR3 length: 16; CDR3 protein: CASSPNLLAIVYEQYF
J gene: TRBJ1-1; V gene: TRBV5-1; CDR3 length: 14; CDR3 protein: CATCPDRWDTEAFF
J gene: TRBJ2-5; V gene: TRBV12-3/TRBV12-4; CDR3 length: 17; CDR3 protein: CASSQRDYPWYQETQYF
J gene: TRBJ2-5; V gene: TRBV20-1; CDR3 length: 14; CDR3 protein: CSALRTGGQETQYF
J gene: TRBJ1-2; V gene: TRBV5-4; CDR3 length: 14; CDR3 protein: CASSPRAGAYGYTF
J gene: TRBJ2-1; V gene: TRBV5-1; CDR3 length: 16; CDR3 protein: CASSLGLAGGNNEQFF
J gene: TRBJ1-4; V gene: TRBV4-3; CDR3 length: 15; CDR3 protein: CASSLGTGRDEKLFF
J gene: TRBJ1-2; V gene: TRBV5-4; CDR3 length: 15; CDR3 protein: CASSLGGNPLYGYTF
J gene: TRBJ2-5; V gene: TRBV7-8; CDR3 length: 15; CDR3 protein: CASRPRQPYQETQYF
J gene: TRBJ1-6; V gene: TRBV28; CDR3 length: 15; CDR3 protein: CASSSRTGRNSPLHF
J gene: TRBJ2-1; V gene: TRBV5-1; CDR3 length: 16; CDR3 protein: CASSLDRTGEYNEQFF
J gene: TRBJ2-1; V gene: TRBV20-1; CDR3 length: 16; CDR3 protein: CSASRLGTSVKNEQFF
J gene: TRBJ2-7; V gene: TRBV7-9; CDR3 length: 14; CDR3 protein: CASSLAQGTNEQYF
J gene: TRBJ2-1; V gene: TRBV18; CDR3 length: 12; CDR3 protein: CASSPTLGEQFF
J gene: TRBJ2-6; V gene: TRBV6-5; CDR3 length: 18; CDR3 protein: CASSNEGRGYSGANVLTF
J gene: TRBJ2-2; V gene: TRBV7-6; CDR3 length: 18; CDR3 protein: CASSPRLAGTELTGELFF
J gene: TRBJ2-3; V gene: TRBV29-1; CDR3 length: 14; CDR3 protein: CSVEGTGGTDTQYF
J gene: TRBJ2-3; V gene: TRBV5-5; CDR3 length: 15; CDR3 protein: CASTPVPGPTDTQYF
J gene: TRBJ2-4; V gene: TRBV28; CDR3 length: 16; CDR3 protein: CASSGLSRAGKNMQYF
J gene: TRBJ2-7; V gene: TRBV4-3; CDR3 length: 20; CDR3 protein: CASSQKEVSGQGGPSYEQYF
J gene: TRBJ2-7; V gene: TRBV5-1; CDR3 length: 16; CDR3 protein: CASSKTSGGLSYEQYF
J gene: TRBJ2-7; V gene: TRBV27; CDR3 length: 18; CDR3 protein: CASSLGAGTGGMSYEQYF
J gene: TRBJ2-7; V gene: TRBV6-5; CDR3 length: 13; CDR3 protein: CASSYGFLYEQYF
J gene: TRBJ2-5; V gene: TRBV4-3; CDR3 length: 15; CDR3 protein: CASSRTIFDLETQYF
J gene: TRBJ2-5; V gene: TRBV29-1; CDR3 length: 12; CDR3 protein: CSVEVWVETQYF
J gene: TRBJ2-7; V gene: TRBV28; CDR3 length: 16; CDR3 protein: CASSPPDRGLSYEQYF